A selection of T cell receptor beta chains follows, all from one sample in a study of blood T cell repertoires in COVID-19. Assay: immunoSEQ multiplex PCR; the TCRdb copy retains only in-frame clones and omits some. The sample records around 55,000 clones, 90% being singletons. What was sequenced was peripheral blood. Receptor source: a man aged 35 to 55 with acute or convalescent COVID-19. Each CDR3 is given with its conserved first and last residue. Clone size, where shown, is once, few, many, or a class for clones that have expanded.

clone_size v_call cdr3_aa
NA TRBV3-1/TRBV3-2 CASSQDPTGGAGNTIYF
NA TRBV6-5 CASPTPADTQYF
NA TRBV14 CASSRETGNSYEQYF
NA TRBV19 CASSIDLYTGDSYEQYF
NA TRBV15 CATSRSRDLKDTQYF
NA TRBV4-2 CASSQDQGLGEKLFF
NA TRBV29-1 CSVEDGRRVTEAFF
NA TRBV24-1 CATSDLSSATNEKLFF
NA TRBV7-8 CASSFDGQDYTF
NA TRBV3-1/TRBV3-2 CASSQGDYSGRGTDTQYF
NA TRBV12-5 CASGSPGANQPQHF
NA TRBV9 CASSIGQVNTEAFF
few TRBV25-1 CASSQPGTETDTQYF
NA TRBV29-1 CSVQTGGAFF
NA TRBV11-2 CASGPGQNTGELFF
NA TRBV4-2 CASSQNTGGSNSPLHF
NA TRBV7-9 CASSPSGTYEQYF
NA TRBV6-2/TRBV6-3 CASSSPTEMAKNIQYF
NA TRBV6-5 CASSLQGSTEAFF
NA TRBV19 CASSPYRGRSNTEAFF
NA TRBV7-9 CASSLNLQKNNEQFF
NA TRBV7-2 CASSFGALEGSRGNTIYF
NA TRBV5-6 CASSLSLIELNTEAFF
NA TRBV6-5 CASSTTRAGNTIYF
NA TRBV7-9 CASSYRGGTEAFF
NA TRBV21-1 CASIQTSGNTIYF
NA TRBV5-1 CASSLIGHPDTEAFF
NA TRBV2 CASSEAVTVRTYEQYF
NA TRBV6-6 CATSYGRLSTEAFF
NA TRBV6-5 CASSSTGSRGGYTF
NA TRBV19 CASLDRLNYGYTF
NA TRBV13 CASSPQRGSTEAFF
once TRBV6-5 CASRLGQPTDTQYF